This T cell receptor beta chain appears in the sequencing data of a study of cytomegalovirus exposure and HLA in healthy donors. Study-wide background: Later, an analysis reported that the 95 to 150 validation repertoires had used the same platform as the roughly 680 first-cohort repertoires.

Turning to this clone: The antigen is undetermined.

Study outcomes and limitations: Researchers catalogued under 200 TCR beta chains as cytomegalovirus-associated.

Sequenced by immunoSEQ multiplex PCR; TCRdb stores in-frame clones only, minus some. This table holds 60,000 or so clones, about 91% found once. The sample comprised PBMCs. This clonotype was sampled from a woman aged 25 to 39 in good health and CMV-seronegative.

The CDR3: CASSRTGDLYEQYF. CDR3 coding DNA: TGTGCCAGTAGTAGGACAGGGGACCTCTACGAGCAGTACTTC. This chain joins TRBV19 and TRBJ2-7; 9 bases are a match to TRBD1. Per the germline V gene, CDR1 is LNHDA and CDR2 is SQIVND (reference sequence). The V gene end was trimmed by 4 bases and the J gene end by 3 bases; junction bases not matched to a gene: 4. The CDR3 covers 14 residues.